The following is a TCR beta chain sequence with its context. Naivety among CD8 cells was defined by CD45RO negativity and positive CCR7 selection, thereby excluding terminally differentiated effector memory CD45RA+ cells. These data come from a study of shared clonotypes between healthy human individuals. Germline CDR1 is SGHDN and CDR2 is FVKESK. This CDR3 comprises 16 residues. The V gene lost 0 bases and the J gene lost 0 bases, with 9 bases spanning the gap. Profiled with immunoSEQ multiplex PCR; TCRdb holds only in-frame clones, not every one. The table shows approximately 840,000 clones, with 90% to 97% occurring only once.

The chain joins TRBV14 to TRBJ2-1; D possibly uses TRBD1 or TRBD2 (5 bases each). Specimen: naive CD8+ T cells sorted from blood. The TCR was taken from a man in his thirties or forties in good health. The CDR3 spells CASSQEGVFSYNEQFF. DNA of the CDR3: TGTGCCAGCAGCCAAGAGGGGGTCTTCTCCTACAATGAGCAGTTCTTC.